Listed below are T cell receptor beta chains from one sample, sequenced in a study of shared clonotypes between healthy human individuals. Clones were read by immunoSEQ multiplex PCR, and TCRdb kept only the in-frame ones, dropping some. This sample has around 1.5 million clones, with 95% to 99% found just once. The specimen was naive CD4+ T cells sorted from blood. The receptors were gathered from a man aged 25-40 years in good health. CDR3s include the opening cysteine and the closing phenylalanine or tryptophan. The D gene is left open where the match is weak. Not all rows give a size; the values are once, few, many and, for expanded clones, a class.

D gene	clone size	J gene	V gene	CDR3 protein	CDR3 DNA
TRBD2	-	TRBJ2-2	TRBV5-4	CASSRGGLAGGQNTGELFF	TGTGCCAGCAGCCGGGGAGGGCTAGCGGGAGGCCAGAACACCGGGGAGCTGTTTTTT
-	-	TRBJ2-7	TRBV5-6	CASSLDRRTYEQYF	TGTGCCAGCAGCTTGGACCGCCGAACCTACGAGCAGTACTTC
-	-	TRBJ1-1	TRBV29-1	CTANWMNTEAFF	TGCACCGCGAATTGGATGAACACTGAAGCTTTCTTT
TRBD1	-	TRBJ2-3	TRBV27	CATGQGWPPTQYF	TGTGCCACCGGACAGGGATGGCCCCCTACGCAGTATTTT
-	once	TRBJ2-7	TRBV18	CASSVTGPWAYEQYF	TGTGCCAGCTCAGTCACCGGGCCCTGGGCCTACGAGCAGTACTTC
TRBD2	-	TRBJ2-1	TRBV14	CASRASGSYNEQFF	TGTGCCAGCAGAGCTAGCGGCTCCTACAATGAGCAGTTCTTC
-	-	TRBJ2-3	TRBV10-1	CARRRSTDTQYF	TGCGCCCGGAGGCGGAGCACAGATACGCAGTATTTT
TRBD2	-	TRBJ2-7	TRBV18	CASSPRASGIGEQYF	TGTGCCAGCTCACCACGCGCTAGCGGGATAGGAGAGCAGTACTTC
-	-	TRBJ1-3	TRBV4-3	CASSQFKQIDSGNTIYF	TGCGCCAGCAGCCAATTCAAGCAGATAGACTCTGGAAACACCATATATTTT
-	-	TRBJ2-1	TRBV18	CASSFVGSRSYNEQFF	TGTGCCAGCTCGTTTGTCGGGAGTCGGTCCTACAATGAGCAGTTCTTC
TRBD1	-	TRBJ2-4	TRBV4-1	CASSQDQVGQATGIQYF	TGCGCCAGCAGCCAAGATCAAGTGGGACAGGCCACGGGCATTCAGTACTTC
TRBD1	once	TRBJ2-1	TRBV11-2	CASSRDRVSNEQFF	TGTGCCAGCAGCCGGGACAGGGTCTCCAATGAGCAGTTCTTC
TRBD1	-	TRBJ1-1	TRBV19	CASVGDRTPEAFF	TGTGCCTCCGTCGGGGACAGGACCCCTGAAGCTTTCTTT
-	-	TRBJ1-2	TRBV4-3	CASSQGSTENYGYTF	TGCGCCAGCAGCCAAGGTTCGACAGAGAACTATGGCTACACCTTC
-	-	TRBJ1-3	TRBV15	CATSRVLTGNTIYF	TGTGCCACCAGCAGAGTACTTACTGGAAACACCATATATTTT
TRBD1	-	TRBJ1-2	TRBV10-1	CASSESRGPSRYGYTF	TGCGCCAGCAGTGAGTCCAGGGGGCCTAGTCGCTATGGCTACACCTTC
TRBD1	-	TRBJ1-5	TRBV4-3	CASSLSTGGYQPQHF	TGCGCCAGCAGCTTAAGTACAGGGGGTTATCAGCCCCAGCATTTT
-	-	TRBJ2-2	TRBV2	CASSATGQVTGELFF	TGTGCCAGCAGTGCTACCGGCCAGGTCACCGGGGAGCTGTTTTTT
-	-	TRBJ2-3	TRBV10-1	CASSPAADTQYF	TGCGCCAGCTCCCCGGCAGCAGATACGCAGTATTTT
-	-	TRBJ1-1	TRBV2	CASSQSGLGGLRAFF	TGTGCCAGCAGCCAATCGGGCCTGGGGGGTCTGAGAGCTTTCTTT
-	-	TRBJ2-1	TRBV2	CASRRTQLGGFNEQFF	TGTGCCAGCAGAAGGACACAACTAGGGGGGTTTAATGAGCAGTTCTTC
TRBD2	-	TRBJ2-7	TRBV11-1	CASSLGGTVSYEQYF	TGTGCCAGCAGCTTGGGAGGGACCGTCTCCTACGAGCAGTACTTC
-	-	TRBJ2-3	TRBV5-1	CASSSFINTDTQYF	TGCGCCAGCAGCTCTTTTATCAACACAGATACGCAGTATTTT
-	-	TRBJ2-1	TRBV5-1	CASSLGDPSYNEQFF	TGCGCCAGCAGCTTGGGGGACCCATCCTACAATGAGCAGTTCTTC
TRBD1	once	TRBJ1-1	TRBV28	CASRAGQGAFF	TGTGCCAGCAGGGCGGGACAGGGCGCTTTCTTT
-	-	TRBJ2-7	TRBV28	CASSLQLYEQYF	TGTGCCAGCAGTTTACAGCTCTACGAGCAGTACTTC
TRBD2	-	TRBJ2-7	TRBV6-1	CASSAGTSGMWQYF	TGTGCCAGCAGCGCCGGGACTAGCGGTATGTGGCAGTACTTC
-	-	TRBJ2-5	TRBV9	CASNPDGRLGQETQYF	TGTGCCAGCAACCCGGACGGCCGACTTGGGCAAGAGACCCAGTACTTC
TRBD1	-	TRBJ2-1	TRBV11-2	CASSPNRGDRGYNEQFF	TGTGCCAGCAGTCCTAACCGAGGGGACAGGGGCTACAATGAGCAGTTCTTC
-	-	TRBJ1-1	TRBV29-1	CSVLTTQNTEAFF	TGCAGCGTTCTAACTACCCAGAACACTGAAGCTTTCTTT
-	-	TRBJ2-7	TRBV5-1	CASSSTVTRSYEQYF	TGCGCCAGCAGCTCGACAGTTACTAGGAGCTACGAGCAGTACTTC
-	-	TRBJ2-7	TRBV6-1	CASMRLGYEQYF	TGTGCCAGCATGAGGCTCGGCTACGAGCAGTACTTC
TRBD2	-	TRBJ2-2	TRBV5-5	CASSQTSGISRAGELFF	TGTGCCAGCAGCCAGACTAGCGGGATAAGTCGGGCCGGGGAGCTGTTTTTT
-	-	TRBJ2-1	TRBV7-9	CASSPRGGGGYNEQFF	TGTGCCAGCAGCCCGCGAGGAGGTGGAGGCTACAATGAGCAGTTCTTC
TRBD2	-	TRBJ2-1	TRBV7-3	CASSASPPTSGGFNEQFF	TGTGCCAGCAGCGCCTCGCCCCCAACTAGCGGGGGCTTCAATGAGCAGTTCTTC
-	-	TRBJ2-2	TRBV5-1	CASSLGRSNTGELFF	TGCGCCAGCAGCTTGGGACGTTCGAACACCGGGGAGCTGTTTTTT
TRBD1	-	TRBJ1-2	TRBV6-6	CASSYPDRGVSGYTF	TGTGCCAGCAGTTACCCGGACAGGGGCGTCTCTGGCTACACCTTC
-	-	TRBJ2-3	TRBV29-1	CSVGTAGSPDTQYF	TGCAGCGTTGGTACGGCAGGGAGTCCAGATACGCAGTATTTT
TRBD1	-	TRBJ2-7	TRBV7-9	CASSLGWGQGLTSYEQYF	TGTGCCAGCAGCTTAGGGTGGGGACAGGGTCTAACCTCCTACGAGCAGTACTTC
TRBD1	-	TRBJ1-3	TRBV7-2	CASSLGLQGTRSGNTIYF	TGTGCCAGCAGCTTAGGCCTACAGGGGACCCGCTCTGGAAACACCATATATTTT
TRBD2	-	TRBJ2-3	TRBV7-6	CASSLRGTSIGDTQYF	TGTGCCAGCAGCTTGCGCGGGACTAGCATTGGAGATACGCAGTATTTT
-	-	TRBJ2-3	TRBV7-9	CASSLVGVPDTQYF	TGTGCCAGCAGCTTAGTAGGGGTCCCAGATACGCAGTATTTT